What follows are 25 T cell receptor beta chains derived from one specimen sequenced in a study of blood T cell repertoires in COVID-19 (dated by TCRdb to about 2020). Library preparation was by the immunoSEQ multiplex PCR assay. This immuneACCESS table, as held by TCRdb, lists in-frame sequences with V and J called but not all clones. Of the missing ones, under half trace to an unresolved V gene in checked studies; the others have no known cause. This sample comprises approximately 350,000 clones, 70% to 90% of them detected only once. Of the sample, roughly 1.2% is held by the ten largest clones. Sequenced: peripheral blood. These receptors all stem from a man aged 40-50 years with acute or convalescent COVID-19.

The chain joins TRBV14 to TRBJ1-4, with D possibly matching TRBD1 (6 bases). CDR1 and CDR2 (germline): SGHDN, FVKESK. V lost 2 bases and J lost 7, with 14 bases in between. This CDR3 is built from 15 residues. DNA of the CDR3: TGTGCCAGCAGCCAAACACGGGGAGGGGGTGAAAAACTGTTTTTT. It translates to CASSQTRGGGEKLFF.

The rearrangement links TRBV5-1 to TRBJ2-7; unclear D gene. V dropped 0 bases and J dropped 4 bases, with 14 bases sitting between them. The CDR3 loop spans 15 amino acids. The germline gives CDR1 SGHRS, CDR2 YFSETQ. The CDR3 loop reads CASSLDYSPVYEQYF. CDR3 coding DNA: TGCGCCAGCAGCTTGGACTACTCTCCTGTATACGAGCAGTACTTC.

The chain uses TRBV28 and TRBJ2-1, with 8 bases fitting TRBD2. The CDR3 spans 17 residues. CDR1 MDHEN and CDR2 SYDVKM come from the germline V gene. V lost 3 bases, J lost 1 base, and 8 bases stayed unmatched. This CDR3 is CASSLWAGGRSYNEQFF. The CDR3 DNA reads TGTGCCAGCAGTTTGTGGGCGGGAGGACGGTCCTACAATGAGCAGTTCTTC.

This rearrangement joins TRBV12-3 or TRBV12-4 to TRBJ1-1, with TRBD1 matching 8 bases. J lost 7 bases, V lost 4 bases, and 5 bases had no gene match. The CDR3 loop spans 13 amino acids. CDR3 bases: TGTGCCAGCAGTTCCGCCAGGGGGCTTGAAGCTTTCTTT. It encodes CASSSARGLEAFF.

V and J are TRBV3-1 (or the pseudogene TRBV3-2) and TRBJ2-1; 7 bases fit TRBD1. From germline, CDR1 is LGHDT and CDR2 YNNKEL (reference sequence). V trimming: 1 base; J trimming: 8 bases; junction bases outside the gene matches: 8. This CDR3 comprises 15 residues. The CDR3 sequence: CASSQGQGSLDEQFF. CDR3 bases: TGTGCCAGCAGCCAAGGACAGGGTAGTTTGGATGAGCAGTTCTTC.

V is TRBV7-9 and J is TRBJ2-7, with D possibly TRBD2 on 6 matching bases. The germline V and J ends were trimmed by 1 base and 5 bases, with 15 bases remaining between them. Germline V gene sequence: CDR1 SEHNR, CDR2 FQNEAQ (reference sequence). The CDR3 has 15 residues. CDR3 in amino acids: CASSLGLGEVNEQYF. The CDR3 nucleotides are TGTGCCAGCAGCTTAGGTCTCGGGGAGGTCAACGAGCAGTACTTC.

The CDR3: CAWSDGGSSYNEQFF. DNA for the CDR3: TGTGCCTGGAGTGATGGGGGGAGCTCCTACAATGAGCAGTTCTTC. This chain links TRBV30 with TRBJ2-1; tentative D call: TRBD2 (6 bases). CDR1 and CDR2 (germline): GTSNPN, SVGIG (reference sequence). The germline V and J ends were trimmed by 1 base and 0 bases, with 10 bases remaining between them. This CDR3 has 15 amino acids.

CDR3 DNA sequence: TGTGCCAGTAGTGGACAGGGGGCTGGGTATTCACCCCTCCACTTT. The encoded protein is CASSGQGAGYSPLHF. This chain connects TRBV19 to TRBJ1-6; 11 bases map to TRBD1. V dropped 5 bases and J dropped 8; count of bases not matched to a gene: 5. Per the germline V gene, CDR1 is LNHDA and CDR2 is SQIVND (reference sequence). The CDR3 totals 15 residues. The full variable domain, its missing parts supplied by reference TRBV19 and TRBJ1-6, is DGGITQSPKYLFRKEGQNVTLSCEQNLNHDAMYWYRQDPGQGLRLIYYSQIVNDFQKGDIAEGYSVSREKKESFPLTVTSAQKNPTAFYLCASSGQGAGYSPLHFGNGTRLTVT.

The gene calls are TRBV30 and TRBJ2-3, with D tentatively TRBD2 (7 bases). V was trimmed by 5 bases and J by 5 bases, leaving 17 bases between them. This CDR3 comprises 14 residues. CDR1 is GTSNPN and CDR2 is SVGIG in the germline V gene (reference sequence). CDR3 DNA: TGTGCCTGGGCGATGGGAGGGGGACTAGATACGCAGTATTTT. It is translated as CAWAMGGGLDTQYF.

This rearrangement joins TRBV7-6 to TRBJ2-7, with 12 bases fitting TRBD1. Germline V CDR1 and CDR2: SGHVS, FNYEAQ. Losses at the gene ends were 5 bases for V and 6 bases for J; bases not matched to a gene: 8. The CDR3 runs to 15 residues. CDR3 sequence (DNA): TGTGCCAGCAGCCCTCTGGGACAGGGGGCCAGCGAGCAGTACTTC. Its protein product is CASSPLGQGASEQYF. The entire variable domain, with the rest obtained from reference TRBV7-6 and TRBJ2-7, is as follows: GAGVSQSPRYKVTKRGQDVALRCDPISGHVSLYWYRQALGQGPEFLTYFNYEAQQDKSGLPNDRFSAERPEGSISTLTIQRTEQRDSAMYRCASSPLGQGASEQYFGPGTRLTVT.

The chain couples TRBV4-3 to TRBJ1-6; no clear D gene. The CDR3 loop spans 12 amino acids. Germline V lookup: CDR1 LGHNA, CDR2 YSLEER. Trimming took 4 bases from V and 15 from J, leaving 13 bases between them. The CDR3 is CASSPGNSVLHF. The DNA of the CDR3 is TGCGCCAGCAGCCCTGGTAATTCGGTCCTCCACTTT.

The chain uses TRBV18 and TRBJ2-7; perhaps TRBD2 as D (7 bases). V was clipped by 5 bases and J by 7 bases, with 15 bases between them. The CDR3 totals 13 residues. Looked up from germline, CDR1 is KGHSH and CDR2 is LQKENI. CDR3 loop: CASSSEGRGEQYF. The DNA for the CDR3 is TGTGCCAGCTCATCAGAGGGGAGGGGGGAGCAGTACTTC.

The genes are TRBV24-1 and TRBJ2-1; 9 nucleotides agree with TRBD1. Losses at the gene ends were 1 base for V and 9 bases for J; bases not matched to a gene: 12. Germline loops: CDR1 KGHDR, CDR2 SFDVKD. The CDR3 is 17 amino acids. CDR3 loop: CATSDLTPRQGVSEQFF. The CDR3 DNA reads TGTGCCACCAGTGATTTAACCCCCAGACAGGGGGTGAGTGAGCAGTTCTTC.

The chain recombines TRBV2 with TRBJ1-1; D not certain. V was trimmed by 1 base and J by 1 base, leaving 7 bases between them. Germline CDR1 and CDR2: SNHLY and FYNNEI. The CDR3 length is 14 residues. For the CDR3, the DNA is TGTGCCAGCAGTGAAGACAGTCAGAACACTGAAGCTTTCTTT. Translated: CASSEDSQNTEAFF.

The V gene is TRBV11-2, the J gene TRBJ2-1; 9 bases are shared with TRBD2. V was pared by 4 bases and J by 7 bases, with 8 bases of the junction left unmatched. The CDR3 has 15 residues. The germline CDR1 and CDR2 sequences are SGHAT and FQNNGV. CDR3 amino acids: CASSSWRLAENEQFF. The CDR3 DNA sequence: TGTGCCAGCAGCTCGTGGAGACTAGCGGAAAATGAGCAGTTCTTC.

This rearrangement joins TRBV7-2 to TRBJ1-4; D is perhaps TRBD1 (5 bases). CDR1 and CDR2 (germline): SGHTA, FQGNSA. V was pared by 1 base and J by 8 bases, with 14 bases between. The CDR3 sequence is 15 residues long. Here the CDR3 DNA reads TGTGCCAGCAGCTTAGAGGCAGTCAAGGGGGAAAAACTGTTTTTT. Translating it yields CASSLEAVKGEKLFF.

CDR3 residues: CASGDRVNEKLFF. CDR3 in DNA: TGTGCCAGCGGGGACAGGGTTAATGAAAAACTGTTTTTT. This rearrangement joins TRBV25-1 to TRBJ1-4, with TRBD1 identical over 9 bases. J gave up 4 bases and V 8 bases, and 2 bases lay outside the gene matches. The germline V gene has CDR1 MGHDK and CDR2 SYGVNS. This CDR3 is 13 amino acids long.

This rearrangement joins TRBV28 to TRBJ1-6; D remains unclear. The CDR3 length is 14 residues. Looked up from germline, CDR1 is MDHEN and CDR2 is SYDVKM. The V gene lost 7 bases and the J gene lost 5 bases, with 12 bases spanning the gap. The CDR3 sequence: CASISWRDNSPLHF. In DNA, the CDR3 is TGTGCCAGCATCTCTTGGAGGGATAATTCACCCCTCCACTTT.

The V call is TRBV19, the J call TRBJ1-5, with TRBD1 as a possible D gene (6 bases). V shed 8 bases and J shed 9 bases, with 20 bases lying between them. Per germline, CDR1 LNHDA and CDR2 SQIVND (reference sequence). This CDR3 region has 14 residues. The CDR3 protein is CASQPKGDHRPQHF. As DNA, the CDR3 is TGTGCCAGTCAACCAAAGGGGGACCACCGGCCCCAGCATTTT.

The V call is TRBV7-8, the J call TRBJ1-1, with 7 nucleotides matching TRBD1. Germline CDR1 and CDR2: SGHVS and FQNEAQ. The V gene end was trimmed by 4 bases and the J gene end by 7 bases; junction bases not matched to a gene: 3. CDR3 length equals 12 residues. CDR3 region: CASSWGQLEAFF. CDR3 bases: TGTGCCAGCAGCTGGGGACAGCTTGAAGCTTTCTTT.

The chain joins TRBV3-1 (or the pseudogene TRBV3-2) to TRBJ1-2; D ambiguous. CDR1 and CDR2 (germline): LGHDT, YNNKEL (reference sequence). The CDR3 runs to 12 residues. Trimming took off 8 bases at V and 7 bases at J, with 14 bases between the two ends. Here the CDR3 DNA reads TGTGCCAGCGCCGCGGAACTAGGTGGCTACACCTTC. Translating gives CASAAELGGYTF.

This sequence joins TRBV6-2 or TRBV6-3 and TRBJ2-4, with 10 bases aligning to TRBD2. The CDR3 extends over 17 amino acids. CDR1 is MNHEY, CDR2 SVGEGT, per germline. The V gene end was trimmed by 2 bases and the J gene end by 0 bases; junction bases not matched to a gene: 4. The CDR3 sequence: CASSYLGLAAAKNIQYF. CDR3 in DNA: TGTGCCAGCAGTTACCTTGGACTAGCGGCAGCCAAAAACATTCAGTACTTC.

The chain joins TRBV15 to TRBJ2-6; no definite D call. V dropped 0 bases and J dropped 2 bases, with 11 bases sitting between them. CDR3 size: 17 residues. The germline V gene has CDR1 LNHNV and CDR2 YYDKDF (reference sequence). The CDR3 loop is CATSRDKPRPGANVLTF. DNA for the CDR3: TGTGCCACCAGCAGAGATAAGCCCCGCCCTGGGGCCAACGTCCTGACTTTC.

This chain connects TRBV10-3 to TRBJ1-2, with 9 nucleotides matching TRBD1. Germline V gene sequence: CDR1 ENHRY, CDR2 SYGVKD. The CDR3 spans 14 residues. Trimming at V came to 7 bases and at J to 2 bases, leaving 5 bases not matched to a gene. In DNA form, the CDR3 reads TGTGCCATCAAAGACGGGACAGGGAACTATGGCTACACCTTC. This encodes CAIKDGTGNYGYTF.

This sequence joins TRBV28 and TRBJ1-1; D perhaps matches TRBD1 (5 bases). V was cut by 2 bases and J by 11 bases, with 18 bases left in between. Per the germline V gene, CDR1 is MDHEN and CDR2 is SYDVKM. The CDR3 has 14 residues. CDR3 in amino acids: CASSLGQGIIGAFF. In nucleotides, the CDR3 is TGTGCCAGCAGTTTAGGGCAGGGTATTATAGGCGCTTTCTTT. The full variable domain, in which reference TRBV28 and TRBJ1-1 provide the parts outside the CDR3, is DVKVTQSSRYLVKRTGEKVFLECVQDMDHENMFWYRQDPGLGLRLIYFSYDVKMKEKGDIPEGYSVSREKKERFSLILESASTNQTSMYLCASSLGQGIIGAFFGQGTRLTVV.